This T cell receptor beta chain was observed in a study of blood T cell repertoires in COVID-19. Looking at the study overall: From the United States, Italy and Spain came samples of acute and convalescent COVID-19. In each case, the material was cDNA or gDNA derived from T cells, B-cell-depleted T cells, or PBMCs.

In the authors' workflow: Reference gene primer amplification in the assay estimated nucleated cell counts. Sequenced by immunoSEQ multiplex PCR; TCRdb stores in-frame clones only, minus some. Clone size and V and J calls were adopted from that table, with D and trimming inferred from the DNA. The sample has around 100,000 clones; approximately 91% are singletons. V was clipped by 4 bases and J by 6 bases; unmatched bases: 5. The V gene's germline CDR1 is LGHNT and CDR2 FRNRAP. This CDR3 is 15 amino acids long. This receptor was obtained from a man in his forties or fifties with acute or convalescent COVID-19. The rearrangement joins TRBV12-5 to TRBJ1-5; 11 bases map to TRBD1. Sequenced: peripheral blood. CDR3 nucleotide sequence: TGTGCTAGTGGTTCGGGGACAGGGGGGGGTCAGCCCCAGCATTTT. Encoded protein: CASGSGTGGGQPQHF.